The clone carrying this TCR beta chain has just a few counts. Trimming left V 6 bases short and J 1 base short, with 6 bases between. This CDR3 is built from 12 residues. Germline assignment: CDR1 SQVTM and CDR2 ANQGSEA. The repertoire was sequenced with immunoSEQ multiplex PCR; TCRdb's copy has only in-frame clones and lacks some. The table has about 30,000 clones, 79% seen once. This sample was taken from a study of STAT5B mutations in CD4+ large granular lymphocyte leukemia. This clonotype originated in a human donor in good health. Material: CD4+ T cells from blood buffy coats. The chain employs TRBV29-1 and TRBJ2-2, with D possibly being TRBD1 (6 bases). This CDR3 reads CSVTGNTGELFF. As DNA, the CDR3 is TGCAGCGTGACAGGGAACACCGGGGAGCTGTTTTTT.